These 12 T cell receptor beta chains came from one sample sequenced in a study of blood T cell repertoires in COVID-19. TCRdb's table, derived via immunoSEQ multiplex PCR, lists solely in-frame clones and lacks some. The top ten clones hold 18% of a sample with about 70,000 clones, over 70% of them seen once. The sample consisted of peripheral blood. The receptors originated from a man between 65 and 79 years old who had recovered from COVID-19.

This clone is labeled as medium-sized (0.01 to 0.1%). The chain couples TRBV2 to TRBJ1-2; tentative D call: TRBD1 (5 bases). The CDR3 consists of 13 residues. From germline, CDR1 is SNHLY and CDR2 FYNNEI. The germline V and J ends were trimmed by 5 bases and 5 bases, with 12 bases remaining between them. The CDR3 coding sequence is TGTGCCAGCAGTCCCAGGGCGGGATATGGCTACACCTTC. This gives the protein CASSPRAGYGYTF.

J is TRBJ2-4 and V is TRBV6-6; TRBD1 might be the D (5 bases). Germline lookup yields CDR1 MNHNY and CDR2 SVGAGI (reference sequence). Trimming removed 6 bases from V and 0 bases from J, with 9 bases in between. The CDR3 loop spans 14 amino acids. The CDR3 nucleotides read TGTGCCAGCAGCCCCGACAGAGCCAAAAACATTCAGTACTTC. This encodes CASSPDRAKNIQYF.

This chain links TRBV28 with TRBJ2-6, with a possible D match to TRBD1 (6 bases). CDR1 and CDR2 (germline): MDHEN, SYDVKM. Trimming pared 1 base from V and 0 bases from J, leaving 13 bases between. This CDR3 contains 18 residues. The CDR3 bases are TGTGCCAGCAGTTTATCCCCCCGGACAGCCTCTGGGGCCAACGTCCTGACTTTC. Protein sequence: CASSLSPRTASGANVLTF.

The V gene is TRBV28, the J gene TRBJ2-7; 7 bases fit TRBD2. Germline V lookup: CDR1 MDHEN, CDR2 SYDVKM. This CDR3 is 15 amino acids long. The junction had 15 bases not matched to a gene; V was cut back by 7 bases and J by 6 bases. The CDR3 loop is CASNPGLERRGEQYF. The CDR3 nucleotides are TGTGCCAGCAACCCCGGACTAGAGCGAAGGGGCGAGCAGTACTTC. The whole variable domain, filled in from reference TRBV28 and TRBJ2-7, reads DVKVTQSSRYLVKRTGEKVFLECVQDMDHENMFWYRQDPGLGLRLIYFSYDVKMKEKGDIPEGYSVSREKKERFSLILESASTNQTSMYLCASNPGLERRGEQYFGPGTRLTVT.

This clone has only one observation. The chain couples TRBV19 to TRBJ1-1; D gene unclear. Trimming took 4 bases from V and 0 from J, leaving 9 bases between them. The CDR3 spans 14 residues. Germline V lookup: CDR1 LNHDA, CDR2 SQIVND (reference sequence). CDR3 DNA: TGTGCCAGTAGTACAGAGTTCTTGAACACTGAAGCTTTCTTT. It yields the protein CASSTEFLNTEAFF.

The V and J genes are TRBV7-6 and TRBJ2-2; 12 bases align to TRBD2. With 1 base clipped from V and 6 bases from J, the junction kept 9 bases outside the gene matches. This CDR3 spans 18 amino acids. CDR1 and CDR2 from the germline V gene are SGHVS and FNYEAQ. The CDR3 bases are TGTGCCAGCAGCTTAGTGGCTAGCGGGAGGGCCAGGGCCGGGGAGCTGTTTTTT. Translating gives CASSLVASGRARAGELFF. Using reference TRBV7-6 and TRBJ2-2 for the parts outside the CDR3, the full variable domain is GAGVSQSPRYKVTKRGQDVALRCDPISGHVSLYWYRQALGQGPEFLTYFNYEAQQDKSGLPNDRFSAERPEGSISTLTIQRTEQRDSAMYRCASSLVASGRARAGELFFGEGSRLTVL.

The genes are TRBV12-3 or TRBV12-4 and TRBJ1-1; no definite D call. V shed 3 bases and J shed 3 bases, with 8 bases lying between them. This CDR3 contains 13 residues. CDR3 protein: CASSFASDTEAFF. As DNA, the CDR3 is TGTGCCAGCAGTTTTGCGTCGGACACTGAAGCTTTCTTT.

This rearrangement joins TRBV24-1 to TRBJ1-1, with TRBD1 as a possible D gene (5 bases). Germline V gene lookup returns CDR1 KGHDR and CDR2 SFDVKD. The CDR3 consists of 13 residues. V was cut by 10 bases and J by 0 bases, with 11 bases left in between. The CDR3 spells CATSAGLNTEAFF. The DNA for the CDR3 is TGTGCCACGTCGGCGGGGCTGAACACTGAAGCTTTCTTT.

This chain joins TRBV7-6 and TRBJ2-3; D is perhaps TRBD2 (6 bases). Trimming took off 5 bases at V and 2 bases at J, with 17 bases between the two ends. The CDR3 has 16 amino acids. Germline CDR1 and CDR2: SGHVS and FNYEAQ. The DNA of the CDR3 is TGTGCCAGCAGCCCCCAGGCGGGACTGTACACAGATACGCAGTATTTT. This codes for CASSPQAGLYTDTQYF.

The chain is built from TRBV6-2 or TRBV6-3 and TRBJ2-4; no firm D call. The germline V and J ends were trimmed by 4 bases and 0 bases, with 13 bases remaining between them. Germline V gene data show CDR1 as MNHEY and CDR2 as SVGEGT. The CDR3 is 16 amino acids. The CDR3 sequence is CASSSPYTLAKNIQYF. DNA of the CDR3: TGTGCCAGCAGTTCCCCGTACACCTTAGCCAAAAACATTCAGTACTTC.

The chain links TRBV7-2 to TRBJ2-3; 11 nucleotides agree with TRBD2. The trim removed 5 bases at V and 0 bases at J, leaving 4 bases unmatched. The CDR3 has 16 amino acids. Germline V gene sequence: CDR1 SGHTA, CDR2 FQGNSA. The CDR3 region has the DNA TGTGCCAGCAGCCGCCGGACTAGCGGGAGCACAGATACGCAGTATTTT. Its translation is CASSRRTSGSTDTQYF.

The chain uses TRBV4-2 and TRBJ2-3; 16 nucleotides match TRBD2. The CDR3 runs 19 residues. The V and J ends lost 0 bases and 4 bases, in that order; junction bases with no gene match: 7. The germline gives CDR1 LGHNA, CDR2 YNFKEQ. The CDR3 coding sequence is TGTGCCAGCAGCCAAGAACCGGGACTAGCGGGGGGGCGATCAGATACGCAGTATTTT. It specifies CASSQEPGLAGGRSDTQYF.